This TCR beta chain is from a study of T cells in Graves' hyperthyroidism and ophthalmopathy. Study background: Prior to any treatment, at the point of initial diagnosis, peripheral blood was collected.

Many counts were recorded for this clonotype. Authors of the study amplified TCR beta CDR3 regions from RNA transcripts. First-round RT-PCR with HTBI primers amplified the TCR CDR3 region. TCRdb fed the multiplex PCR reads into MiXCR, producing one record per CDR3 protein. The table includes some 350,000 distinct CDR3 sequences, approximately 25% detected once. The V end lost 3 bases, the J end lost 6 bases, and 4 bases lay between the germline ends. The CDR3 extends over 11 amino acids. From germline, CDR1 is SGHNT and CDR2 YENEEA. Sequencing was carried out using blood. The genes are TRBV11-3 and TRBJ2-3; D remains unclear. This receptor was taken from a middle-aged man with Graves' hyperthyroidism. The CDR3 nucleotides read TGTGCCAGCAGCTTGAGTGATACGCAGTATTTT. It encodes CASSLSDTQYF.